This record looks at one T cell receptor beta chain sequence and its context. As yet, its antigen is unknown. The CDR3 covers 14 residues. V shed 7 bases and J shed 3 bases, with 13 bases lying between them. The germline gives CDR1 MNHEY, CDR2 SMNVEV (reference sequence). This sample stems from a study of graft-versus-host responses after intestinal transplantation. Sequenced by immunoSEQ multiplex PCR; TCRdb stores in-frame clones only, minus some. Of tens of thousands of clones in the sample, around 93% are singletons; the top ten hold 1.1%. The TCR originated in a human donor who was the organ donor for an intestinal transplant. This sample comprised unstimulated CD8+ T cells sorted from spleen or lymph node cells, obtained before transplant. V usage is TRBV27 and J usage is TRBJ1-5; D remains ambiguous. The CDR3 protein is CASMPSGFNQPQHF. In DNA, the CDR3 is TGTGCCAGCATGCCTTCGGGTTTCAATCAGCCCCAGCATTTT.